This is a list of T cell receptor beta chains from one sample in a study of T cells after somatic rescue of genetic block. Sequencing was performed with immunoSEQ multiplex PCR; in TCRdb, only in-frame clones are kept and a portion is missing. The table records 65,000 to 70,000 clones, about 91% of them present only once. Sample: peripheral blood mononuclear cells (PBMCs). The receptors derive from a man aged 35 to 55. Each CDR3 is given with its conserved first and last residue. Fields, in order: J gene, V gene, D gene, clone size, CDR3 DNA, CDR3 protein. D genes are given only for firm matches. Not all rows give a size; the values are once, few, many and, for expanded clones, a class.

j_call: TRBJ2-6; v_call: TRBV19; d_call: NA; clone_size: NA; cdr3_nt: TGTGCCAGTAGCCTGAGTTCGGGGGCCAACGTCCTGACTTTC; cdr3_aa: CASSLSSGANVLTF
j_call: TRBJ1-5; v_call: TRBV1; d_call: NA; clone_size: NA; cdr3_nt: TGCACCAGCAGCCACTTGGACAGGGACGATCAGCCCCAGCATTTT; cdr3_aa: CTSSHLDRDDQPQHF
j_call: TRBJ2-1; v_call: TRBV19; d_call: TRBD1; clone_size: NA; cdr3_nt: TGTGCCAGTAGTGCCGGGACAGGGATCGATGAGCAGTTCTTC; cdr3_aa: CASSAGTGIDEQFF
j_call: TRBJ2-2; v_call: TRBV7-9; d_call: TRBD1; clone_size: NA; cdr3_nt: TGTGCCAGCAGCTGGACAGGGCGGGAGCTGTTTTTT; cdr3_aa: CASSWTGRELFF
j_call: TRBJ2-7; v_call: TRBV5-8; d_call: NA; clone_size: NA; cdr3_nt: TGTGCCAGCAGCTTGAATTCCTACGAGCAGTACTTC; cdr3_aa: CASSLNSYEQYF
j_call: TRBJ2-7; v_call: TRBV7-2; d_call: NA; clone_size: NA; cdr3_nt: TGTGCCAGCAGCTTAAAGGACAGCACCTACGAGCAGTACTTC; cdr3_aa: CASSLKDSTYEQYF
j_call: TRBJ1-2; v_call: TRBV30; d_call: NA; clone_size: NA; cdr3_nt: TGTGCCTGGAGCCGGGACCTCGGGTATGGCTACACCTTC; cdr3_aa: CAWSRDLGYGYTF
j_call: TRBJ2-7; v_call: TRBV7-2; d_call: NA; clone_size: NA; cdr3_nt: TGTGCCAGCAGCTTAGTTTACGAGCAGTACTTC; cdr3_aa: CASSLVYEQYF
j_call: TRBJ2-1; v_call: TRBV7-9; d_call: TRBD2; clone_size: NA; cdr3_nt: TGTGCCAGCAGCTTACCCATACGACTAGCGGTTAACAATGAGCAGTTCTTC; cdr3_aa: CASSLPIRLAVNNEQFF
j_call: TRBJ1-6; v_call: TRBV30; d_call: NA; clone_size: NA; cdr3_nt: TGTGCCTGGAACCCCATGATGGGGGGGGATTCACCCCTCCACTTT; cdr3_aa: CAWNPMMGGDSPLHF
j_call: TRBJ2-2; v_call: TRBV7-7; d_call: TRBD2; clone_size: NA; cdr3_nt: TGTGCCAGCAGCCACGGACTAGCGGGATGGAACACCGGGGAGCTGTTTTTT; cdr3_aa: CASSHGLAGWNTGELFF
j_call: TRBJ1-2; v_call: TRBV7-9; d_call: TRBD1; clone_size: NA; cdr3_nt: TGTGCCAGCAGCGAAAGCCAGGGGGCGAGGGGCTACACCTTC; cdr3_aa: CASSESQGARGYTF
j_call: TRBJ1-3; v_call: TRBV7-9; d_call: TRBD1; clone_size: once; cdr3_nt: TGTGCCAGCAGCTTAGGGGACAGAACCTCTGGAAACACCATATATTTT; cdr3_aa: CASSLGDRTSGNTIYF
j_call: TRBJ2-7; v_call: TRBV2; d_call: TRBD1; clone_size: NA; cdr3_nt: TGTGCCAGCAGGGAAATTGGGGGACAGCCCTACGAGCAGTACTTC; cdr3_aa: CASREIGGQPYEQYF
j_call: TRBJ2-6; v_call: TRBV9; d_call: NA; clone_size: NA; cdr3_nt: TGTGCCAGCAGCGCATCTGGGGCCAACGTCCTGACTTTC; cdr3_aa: CASSASGANVLTF
j_call: TRBJ1-5; v_call: TRBV19; d_call: NA; clone_size: NA; cdr3_nt: TGTGCCAGTAGTCCTACAAATCAGCCCCAGCATTTT; cdr3_aa: CASSPTNQPQHF
j_call: TRBJ1-2; v_call: TRBV10-3; d_call: NA; clone_size: NA; cdr3_nt: TGTGCCATCAGTGAACACGACCGGAACTATGGCTACACCTTC; cdr3_aa: CAISEHDRNYGYTF
j_call: TRBJ1-3; v_call: TRBV27; d_call: TRBD1; clone_size: NA; cdr3_nt: TGTGCCAGCAGTCTCCGGGACAGGGGCGGGGTTGGAAACACCATATATTTT; cdr3_aa: CASSLRDRGGVGNTIYF
j_call: TRBJ1-6; v_call: TRBV27; d_call: TRBD1; clone_size: NA; cdr3_nt: TGTGCCAGCCGAACCGGGACAGCGAGCTCCTATAATTCACCCCTCCACTTT; cdr3_aa: CASRTGTASSYNSPLHF
j_call: TRBJ2-7; v_call: TRBV6-1; d_call: NA; clone_size: NA; cdr3_nt: TGTGCCAGCAGTGAAGGTCCATCCCCTTCCTACGAGCAGTACTTC; cdr3_aa: CASSEGPSPSYEQYF
j_call: TRBJ2-3; v_call: TRBV7-9; d_call: NA; clone_size: NA; cdr3_nt: TGTGCCAGCAGCTTAAATTGGTTGGGGGGGCAGTATTTT; cdr3_aa: CASSLNWLGGQYF
j_call: TRBJ1-5; v_call: TRBV18; d_call: NA; clone_size: NA; cdr3_nt: TGTGCCAGCTCACCACTCGGGACAACAGATCAGCCCCAGCATTTT; cdr3_aa: CASSPLGTTDQPQHF
j_call: TRBJ2-7; v_call: TRBV6-6; d_call: TRBD2; clone_size: NA; cdr3_nt: TGTGCCAGCAGGGATAGCGGGAGCCTGACCTACGAGCAGTACTTC; cdr3_aa: CASRDSGSLTYEQYF
j_call: TRBJ2-7; v_call: TRBV5-1; d_call: NA; clone_size: NA; cdr3_nt: TGCGCCAGCAGCTTGATGGGGTCTGAGCAGTACTTC; cdr3_aa: CASSLMGSEQYF
j_call: TRBJ2-7; v_call: TRBV7-2; d_call: NA; clone_size: NA; cdr3_nt: TGTGCCAGCAGCTTGGGACGAAAATCCTACGAGCAGTACTTC; cdr3_aa: CASSLGRKSYEQYF
j_call: TRBJ2-7; v_call: TRBV28; d_call: NA; clone_size: NA; cdr3_nt: TGTGCCAGCAGCCTAAGGGGGGAGAGGTCCTACGAGCAGTACTTC; cdr3_aa: CASSLRGERSYEQYF
j_call: TRBJ2-7; v_call: TRBV11-2; d_call: TRBD1; clone_size: NA; cdr3_nt: TGTGCCAGCAGCTTAGAGGGGACAGGGGGTTACGAGCAGTACTTC; cdr3_aa: CASSLEGTGGYEQYF
j_call: TRBJ2-3; v_call: TRBV5-1; d_call: TRBD2; clone_size: NA; cdr3_nt: TGCGCCAGCAGATTGGGAGGGCGGGAGAGCGATACGCAGTATTTT; cdr3_aa: CASRLGGRESDTQYF
j_call: TRBJ1-1; v_call: TRBV25-1; d_call: NA; clone_size: NA; cdr3_nt: TGTGCCAGCAGAATCGAGCACACTGAAGCTTTCTTT; cdr3_aa: CASRIEHTEAFF
j_call: TRBJ2-5; v_call: TRBV19; d_call: NA; clone_size: NA; cdr3_nt: TGTGCCAGTAGTATATCGGGGCCACAGACGTACCAAGAGACCCAGTACTTC; cdr3_aa: CASSISGPQTYQETQYF
j_call: TRBJ2-7; v_call: TRBV6-6; d_call: TRBD1; clone_size: NA; cdr3_nt: TGTGCCAGCATCCAAGACGGGACAGCTTACGAGCAGTACTTC; cdr3_aa: CASIQDGTAYEQYF
j_call: TRBJ2-1; v_call: TRBV6-1; d_call: NA; clone_size: once; cdr3_nt: TGTGCCAGCAGTGAAGCTCAGGGGATGGGGGATGAGCAGTTCTTC; cdr3_aa: CASSEAQGMGDEQFF
j_call: TRBJ2-7; v_call: TRBV5-1; d_call: TRBD2; clone_size: NA; cdr3_nt: TGCGCCAGCAGCTCGGGACTAGCCTCAAGCTCCTACGAGCAGTACTTC; cdr3_aa: CASSSGLASSSYEQYF
j_call: TRBJ1-1; v_call: TRBV6-6; d_call: TRBD1; clone_size: NA; cdr3_nt: TGTGCCAGCAGGGCCACAGGGGTTGAAGCTTTCTTT; cdr3_aa: CASRATGVEAFF
j_call: TRBJ1-3; v_call: TRBV10-3; d_call: NA; clone_size: NA; cdr3_nt: TGTGCCATCAGCGATCAGGGAAGGGTTGGAAACACCATATATTTT; cdr3_aa: CAISDQGRVGNTIYF
j_call: TRBJ2-2; v_call: TRBV9; d_call: TRBD2; clone_size: NA; cdr3_nt: TGTGCCAGCAGCGTTCAGGGGCCGAGCGGGGGGGCCCACGGGGAGCTGTTTTTT; cdr3_aa: CASSVQGPSGGAHGELFF
j_call: TRBJ2-7; v_call: TRBV5-8; d_call: NA; clone_size: NA; cdr3_nt: TGTGCCAGCAGCTTGGCCTGGGCTTTCGAGCAGTACTTC; cdr3_aa: CASSLAWAFEQYF
j_call: TRBJ2-7; v_call: TRBV9; d_call: NA; clone_size: NA; cdr3_nt: TGTGCCAGCAGCGTAGCTCCCGCTTACGAGCAGTACTTC; cdr3_aa: CASSVAPAYEQYF
j_call: TRBJ2-1; v_call: TRBV4-3; d_call: TRBD2; clone_size: NA; cdr3_nt: TGCGCCAGCAGCCAAGATTTGGCTAGCGGGACAAGGTACAATGAGCAGTTCTTC; cdr3_aa: CASSQDLASGTRYNEQFF
j_call: TRBJ2-5; v_call: TRBV2; d_call: NA; clone_size: NA; cdr3_nt: TGTGCCAGCAGTGCGGGGGGCGCGCAGGAGACCCAGTACTTC; cdr3_aa: CASSAGGAQETQYF
j_call: TRBJ2-7; v_call: TRBV4-2; d_call: NA; clone_size: NA; cdr3_nt: TGTGCCAGCAGCCCTGGGGCAGGGCAGTACTTC; cdr3_aa: CASSPGAGQYF
j_call: TRBJ2-3; v_call: TRBV18; d_call: NA; clone_size: NA; cdr3_nt: TGTGCCAGCTCACCTCAAGCGGGACAGAGCACAGATACGCAGTATTTT; cdr3_aa: CASSPQAGQSTDTQYF
j_call: TRBJ2-2; v_call: TRBV28; d_call: TRBD1; clone_size: NA; cdr3_nt: TGTGCCAGCAGTTCCGGGACAGCGAACACCGGGGAGCTGTTTTTT; cdr3_aa: CASSSGTANTGELFF
j_call: TRBJ2-3; v_call: TRBV2; d_call: TRBD2; clone_size: few; cdr3_nt: TGTGCCAGCAGTGAAGGGCTAGCGGAAACCTACACAGATACGCAGTATTTT; cdr3_aa: CASSEGLAETYTDTQYF
j_call: TRBJ2-7; v_call: TRBV6-5; d_call: NA; clone_size: NA; cdr3_nt: TGTGCCAGCAGTTACTCGGCCGGGAATTACGAGCAGTACTTC; cdr3_aa: CASSYSAGNYEQYF
j_call: TRBJ2-5; v_call: TRBV5-6; d_call: NA; clone_size: once; cdr3_nt: TGTGCCAGCAGCTTAATGTCTGGGTACGGAGAGACCCAGTACTTC; cdr3_aa: CASSLMSGYGETQYF
j_call: TRBJ2-2; v_call: TRBV11-3; d_call: NA; clone_size: NA; cdr3_nt: TGTGCCAGCAGCTTAGATCACGGGGAGCTGTTTTTT; cdr3_aa: CASSLDHGELFF
j_call: TRBJ2-1; v_call: TRBV4-3; d_call: TRBD2; clone_size: NA; cdr3_nt: TGCGCCAGCAGCCAAACCGGGACTACCCTTTGGAATGAGCAGTTCTTC; cdr3_aa: CASSQTGTTLWNEQFF
j_call: TRBJ2-7; v_call: TRBV27; d_call: NA; clone_size: NA; cdr3_nt: TGTGCCAGCAGTTTATCCCAATCCCGGGGGGAGCAGTACTTC; cdr3_aa: CASSLSQSRGEQYF
j_call: TRBJ2-5; v_call: TRBV9; d_call: NA; clone_size: NA; cdr3_nt: TGTGCCAGCAGCAAAGTCGGGCAGGGAGAGGTTCGAGAGACCCAGTACTTC; cdr3_aa: CASSKVGQGEVRETQYF
j_call: TRBJ2-7; v_call: TRBV19; d_call: TRBD1; clone_size: NA; cdr3_nt: TGTGCCAGGGATTGGGGACAGCTCCTAAACGAGCAGTACTTC; cdr3_aa: CARDWGQLLNEQYF
j_call: TRBJ2-2; v_call: TRBV15; d_call: NA; clone_size: NA; cdr3_nt: TGTGCCACCAGCAGGGGGGACGCCGTGAAGCTGTTTTTT; cdr3_aa: CATSRGDAVKLFF
j_call: TRBJ2-7; v_call: TRBV19; d_call: NA; clone_size: NA; cdr3_nt: TGTGCCAGTAGTATCTACCCGAGCTCCTACGAGCAGTACTTC; cdr3_aa: CASSIYPSSYEQYF